This TCR beta chain was obtained from a study of control samples from healthy donors and cancer patients. TCRdb keeps only in-frame clones here, not all; method: immunoSEQ multiplex PCR. This repertoire shows 20,000 to 25,000 clones, around four fifths found once; its top ten account for roughly 25%. The specimen was PBMCs. This clonotype was sampled from a man aged 55 to 69 with colorectal cancer.

DNA for the CDR3: TGTGCCAGCAGCTTAGATAGGACTAGCGGGAACACCGGGGAGCTGTTTTTT. It translates to CASSLDRTSGNTGELFF. The chain employs TRBV11-3 and TRBJ2-2; 10 bases are shared with TRBD2. This CDR3 comprises 17 residues. Looked up from germline, CDR1 is SGHNT and CDR2 is YENEEA. The ends lost 0 bases at V and 1 base at J; junction bases unmatched: 2.